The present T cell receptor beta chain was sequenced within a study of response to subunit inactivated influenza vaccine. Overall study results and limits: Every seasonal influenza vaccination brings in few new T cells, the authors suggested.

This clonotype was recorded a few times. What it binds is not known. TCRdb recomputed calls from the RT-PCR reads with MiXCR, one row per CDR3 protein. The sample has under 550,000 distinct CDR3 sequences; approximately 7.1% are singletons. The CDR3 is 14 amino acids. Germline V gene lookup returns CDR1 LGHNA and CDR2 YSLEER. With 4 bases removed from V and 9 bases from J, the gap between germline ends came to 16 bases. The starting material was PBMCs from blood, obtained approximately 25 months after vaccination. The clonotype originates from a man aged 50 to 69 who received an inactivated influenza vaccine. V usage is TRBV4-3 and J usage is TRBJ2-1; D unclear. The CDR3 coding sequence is TGCGCCAGCAGCCTTTACGCCCATCTCGGTGAGCAGTTCTTC. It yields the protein CASSLYAHLGEQFF.